The rows below give T cell receptor beta chains drawn from one sample of a study of control samples from healthy donors and cancer patients. TCRdb's table, derived via immunoSEQ multiplex PCR, lists solely in-frame clones and lacks some. The sample yields about 77,000 clones, roughly 92% seen once. Sequenced input: blood. The receptors here all came from a woman aged 55-69 years in good health. Each CDR3 is given with its conserved first and last residue.

J | V | CDR3
TRBJ1-5 | TRBV27 | CASSPGTGNAQPQHF
TRBJ1-2 | TRBV28 | CASSLYNQGEDYGYTF
TRBJ2-7 | TRBV28 | CASRRRLQGGPYEQYF
TRBJ2-7 | TRBV18 | CASSPRGVGSYEQYF
TRBJ1-1 | TRBV6-6 | CASSYTKGNTEAFF
TRBJ2-1 | TRBV5-1 | CASSRQPDNEQFF
TRBJ2-3 | TRBV15 | CATSRVGAARGTQYF
TRBJ1-5 | TRBV6-5 | CASSHDRRQPQHF
TRBJ2-5 | TRBV27 | CASSFGGVGETQYF
TRBJ2-3 | TRBV7-2 | CASSLGSSGRGDTQYF
TRBJ2-4 | TRBV19 | CASSIVGLGAAKNIQYF
TRBJ2-1 | TRBV24-1 | CATSDRDRGNNEQFF
TRBJ2-1 | TRBV9 | CASSVSSGTATYNEQFF
TRBJ2-3 | TRBV2 | CASSASTDTQYF
TRBJ1-1 | TRBV6-5 | CASSYGGGGHTEAFF
TRBJ2-3 | TRBV7-8 | CATRGHQFTDTQYF
TRBJ1-5 | TRBV19 | CASSIMASNNQPQHF
TRBJ2-1 | TRBV25-1 | CASSETLASGGNEQFF
TRBJ2-7 | TRBV4-3 | CASSSRATGDEQYF
TRBJ2-1 | TRBV15 | CATSRNTGTSGRLGSYNEQFF
TRBJ2-5 | TRBV19 | CASSIGGGQETQYF
TRBJ1-2 | TRBV14 | CASSPRPGDGYTF
TRBJ1-1 | TRBV28 | CASSLRWKAEAFF
TRBJ1-2 | TRBV29-1 | CSVKSGQGYYGYTF
TRBJ2-2 | TRBV7-2 | CASSLLAGVTGELFF
TRBJ2-7 | TRBV19 | CASSLRGQSGYEQYF
TRBJ2-1 | TRBV19 | CASRSGLAGGNEQFF
TRBJ2-1 | TRBV27 | CASSLIRTSPSAGYNEQFF
TRBJ1-1 | TRBV2 | CASRGAGARVGEAFF
TRBJ1-6 | TRBV19 | CASSETGRNSPLHF
TRBJ1-2 | TRBV15 | CATSRDRGRNYGYTF
TRBJ2-2 | TRBV28 | CASSLVFLAANTGELFF
TRBJ2-2 | TRBV18 | CASSPPSGELFF
TRBJ2-4 | TRBV19 | CASTDTAGNAKNIQYF
TRBJ1-4 | TRBV6-5 | CASRGYGEKLFF
TRBJ1-6 | TRBV27 | CASSLSSYPGRSPLHF
TRBJ2-1 | TRBV11-1 | CASSDNSDEQFF
TRBJ2-3 | TRBV28 | CASRLQGAGEDTQYF
TRBJ2-2 | TRBV30 | CAYVGQPLTVGELFF
TRBJ2-3 | TRBV5-1 | CASSLVQLSTDTQYF
TRBJ2-7 | TRBV6-6 | CATRPGQGAYEQYF
TRBJ1-1 | TRBV3-1/TRBV3-2 | CASSQLTGVVTEAFF
TRBJ2-7 | TRBV6-5 | CASTLGREQYF
TRBJ1-1 | TRBV5-4 | CVSTPTPGGGTEAFF
TRBJ1-2 | TRBV18 | CASSPQGSSGYTF
TRBJ1-1 | TRBV12-3/TRBV12-4 | CASRQGEATEAFF
TRBJ2-1 | TRBV28 | CASRQGSSGRSIEQFF
TRBJ2-5 | TRBV5-4 | CASSLDGSRETQYF
TRBJ2-7 | TRBV7-9 | CASSPTASSYEQYF
TRBJ1-4 | TRBV4-1 | CASSQDGTGLYEKLFF
TRBJ2-7 | TRBV19 | CASSIGQSYEQYF